This record looks at one T cell receptor beta chain sequence and its context. The sample comes from a study of cytomegalovirus exposure and HLA in healthy donors. Study details: Unique TCRs from HLA-typed donors, around 79 million of them, were held in an early data release.

The PCR ran on 60 Vbeta and 13 Jbeta primers. Some clones are missing from TCRdb's copy, which holds only in-frame ones; the method was immunoSEQ multiplex PCR. The table lists 130,000 or so clones, about 77% of them singletons. Per the germline V gene, CDR1 is SQVTM and CDR2 is ANQGSEA. This CDR3 has 13 residues. Deletions cut 4 bases from V and 2 bases from J, with 12 bases between. Sequenced material: PBMCs. The source is a man aged 45-60 years in good health and CMV-seronegative. The V gene is TRBV29-1, the J gene TRBJ2-7; maybe TRBD1 (6 bases). CDR3 DNA: TGCAGCGTTGTAGGGGGTAAGGCCTACGAGCAGTACTTC. It codes for CSVVGGKAYEQYF.